A selection of T cell receptor beta chains follows, all from one sample in a study of cytomegalovirus exposure and HLA in healthy donors. Profiling relied on immunoSEQ multiplex PCR, and the TCRdb table lists in-frame clones only, not all of them. This sample has around 130,000 clones, with approximately 85% found just once. Sequenced material: PBMCs. Source of these receptors: a woman aged 25-40 years in good health and CMV-seropositive. Each CDR3 is given with its conserved first and last residue.

TRBV2	TRBJ2-1	CASLRTGESNEQFF
TRBV7-9	TRBJ1-1	CASSLGRTGDDTEAFF
TRBV5-1	TRBJ2-7	CASTRDSLSDEQYF
TRBV9	TRBJ1-1	CASSGYPTGSAEAFF
TRBV29-1	TRBJ2-7	CSVDYSYEQYF
TRBV7-8	TRBJ1-2	CASSDADRDYTF
TRBV6-5	TRBJ2-3	CASSYKREGPTDTQYF
TRBV6-1	TRBJ1-1	CASSEWRSNTEAFF
TRBV30	TRBJ2-5	CAWSVETSGLQEAQYF
TRBV18	TRBJ2-3	CASSLLPATDTQYF
TRBV5-1	TRBJ2-3	CASSLDGSADTQYF
TRBV6-1	TRBJ2-7	CASRVNLYEQYF
TRBV9	TRBJ1-6	CASSVGTIGVSPLHF
TRBV28	TRBJ2-4	CASSLTLAKNIQYF
TRBV7-9	TRBJ2-7	CSSSSPGYEQYF
TRBV2	TRBJ2-5	CASTLNRETQYF
TRBV9	TRBJ2-5	CASSETSGGAGGETQYF
TRBV7-9	TRBJ2-6	CASSLGQSLTGANVLTF
TRBV4-1	TRBJ2-7	CASSYGQGSYEQYF
TRBV5-6	TRBJ2-7	CASSWSSYEQYF
TRBV4-1	TRBJ2-7	CASSLEREGRYEQYF
TRBV6-1	TRBJ1-1	CAISERIDTGQNTEAFF
TRBV7-9	TRBJ2-1	CAGRGLAGDNEQFF
TRBV9	TRBJ2-1	CASSKTSGDNEQFF
TRBV29-1	TRBJ1-3	CSVQEGPAGNTIYF
TRBV6-4	TRBJ2-1	CASSTIFGEQFF
TRBV18	TRBJ1-1	CASSPGPRKGTEAFF
TRBV19	TRBJ2-7	CASSSGLGSYEQYF
TRBV13	TRBJ2-5	CASSLLGIDETQYF
TRBV7-9	TRBJ1-1	CSSSSQGGAFF
TRBV11-2	TRBJ1-6	CASSEGGGPYSPLHF
TRBV10-3	TRBJ2-3	CAISDDAGRWDTQYF
TRBV19	TRBJ2-3	CATRGPGFADRGTDTQYF
TRBV19	TRBJ1-1	CASSRLRVINYTEAFF
TRBV4-1	TRBJ1-4	CASSQEGTVYATNEKLFF
TRBV10-3	TRBJ2-5	CAISVSSGGQETQYF
TRBV19	NA	CASSEGTGDYEQYF